The subject of this entry is one T cell receptor beta chain. These data come from a study of shared clonotypes between healthy human individuals. About the study: Three plates were used per donor for CD4 naive, three for CD4 memory, two for CD8 naive and one for CD8 memory.

Naive CD8 cells were CD45RO-negative, positively selected for CCR7, excluding terminally differentiated effector memory CD45RA+ cells. Those who donated, Caucasian adults without exception, all lived in Nashville, Tennessee. In the original analysis: Owing to the provision of junction-only sequences devoid of quality scores by immunoSEQ, filtering differed. The table came from immunoSEQ multiplex PCR; TCRdb's copy has only in-frame clones and leaves some out. For V, J and clone size, that table is used; D and trimming come from the DNA. The profile shows fewer than 800,000 clones, about 92% of them singletons. Germline V CDR1 and CDR2: MGHDK, SYGVNS. Trimming left V 2 bases short and J 6 bases short, with 5 bases between. The CDR3 spans 12 residues.

Sequenced material: naive CD8+ T cells sorted from blood. The receptor was isolated from a man under 40 in good health. The chain employs TRBV25-1 and TRBJ2-1; the D is unclear. The CDR3: CASSEIGNEQFF. The CDR3, as DNA: TGTGCCAGCAGTGAAATTGGCAATGAGCAGTTCTTC.